Sequencing of this TCR beta chain was carried out in a study of response to subunit inactivated influenza vaccine. CDR3 size: 14 residues. V dropped 5 bases and J dropped 2 bases, with 10 bases sitting between them. The germline gives CDR1 KGHDR, CDR2 SFDVKD. TCRdb used MiXCR to reprocess the RT-PCR reads, holding one entry per CDR3 protein. Of roughly 550,000 distinct CDR3 sequences in the sample, less than 25% were seen once. The data were also submitted as part of a second study, on T cells expressing NK-cell markers. In that study: Researchers built TCR beta cDNA using 5'RACE template switching with UMIs.

The specimen was CD4+ T cells sorted from PBMCs, collected about 11 days after vaccination. The chain employs TRBV24-1 and TRBJ2-3; tentatively, D is TRBD2 (6 bases). The receptor's source is a middle-aged man who received an inactivated influenza vaccine. The CDR3 region is CATSGGLFTDTQYF. The CDR3 DNA is TGTGCCACCAGTGGGGGACTTTTCACAGATACGCAGTATTTT.